The clone carrying this TCR beta chain was seen only once. Antigen specificity is unknown. Repertoires were generated with immunoSEQ multiplex PCR, while TCRdb's copy carries only in-frame clones and drops some. Of some 30,000 clones in the sample, under 90% were seen once. These data belong to a study of vaccination effects on CD4 cells after COVID-19. The study, taken as a whole, reports: Among infection- and vaccine-induced clones, marked clonal contraction occurred late after vaccination.

Pools of viral peptides were used by the ViraFEST assay to expand antigen-specific CD4+ T cells ahead of sequencing. Scientists isolated CD4+ T cells after a roughly ten-day culture period ended. Either the mRNA-1273 or the BNT162b2 vaccine was given to participants as two doses. The researchers cultured fewer than 2.5 million PBMC per well with about 10 IU/ml IL-2 and approximately 9.9 ug/ml peptides. This material consisted of CD4+ T cells from PBMCs cultured with HCoV-NL63 spike peptides, taken after COVID-19 vaccination. This receptor was identified in a human donor who received a COVID-19 vaccine. Some clones in this sample may be carry-over from other donors' samples.

The CDR3 bases are TGTGCCAGCAGCCGAGTTAAAGGAGGACACCTACTCACAGATACGCAGTATTTT. It is translated as CASSRVKGGHLLTDTQYF. The chain is built from TRBV3-1 (or the pseudogene TRBV3-2) and TRBJ2-3, with D perhaps TRBD1 or TRBD2 (5 bases each). CDR1 is LGHDT, CDR2 YNNKEL, per germline (reference sequence). CDR3 length equals 18 residues. Between the trimmed V and J ends, which lost 4 bases and 2 bases, there was a span of 22 bases.